This T cell receptor (beta chain) was sequenced for a study of blood T cell repertoires in COVID-19. Background on the study: Sample material is recorded as cDNA or gDNA derived from T cells, B-cell-depleted T cells, or PBMCs.

Original data processing: Reference gene primer amplification yielded estimated nucleated cell counts. TCRdb keeps only in-frame clones here, not all; method: immunoSEQ multiplex PCR. The V and J calls and clone size come from that table; D and trimming were worked out from the DNA. The repertoire includes 210,000 or so clones, around four fifths of them detected once, and approximately 4.9% sits in the top ten. Assignments of participants to cohorts depended upon their own reported clinical history. It was within 2 weeks before study entry that exposed participants met a COVID-19 case. The CDR3 runs 14 residues. V lost 5 bases and J lost 3; bases outside the gene matches: 7. Germline CDR1 MNHEY, CDR2 SMNVEV (reference sequence).

The chain couples TRBV27 to TRBJ2-7, with 7 nucleotides matching TRBD1. This clonotype was obtained from a woman in her forties or fifties who had been exposed to COVID-19. Source material: PBMCs or T cells enriched from blood (not recorded which). The CDR3 here is CASSPSGQVYEQYF. The DNA of the CDR3 is TGTGCCAGCAGTCCCTCCGGACAGGTCTACGAGCAGTACTTC.